The present entry profiles one T cell receptor (beta chain) with its context. This table comes from immunoSEQ multiplex PCR, and its TCRdb copy is limited to in-frame clones, with some not included. Among 37,000 or so clones listed, 32% were seen once. This sample stems from a study of sequential checkpoint blockade in melanoma. Treatment meaning: randomized to nivolumab then ipilimumab (arm A) or the reverse (arm B). There are 15 residues in the CDR3. The V gene's germline CDR1 is SGHNT and CDR2 YENEEA. V lost 5 bases, J lost 6 bases, and 18 bases lay in between. The chain is built from TRBV11-3 and TRBJ2-3, with D possibly TRBD2 on 6 matching bases. This TCR was sampled from a human donor with melanoma. The sample here was tumor tissue (inferred from file names), taken from a patient given nivolumab and ipilimumab in sequence. CDR3 loop: CASSGSGSQLDTQYF. In DNA, the CDR3 is TGTGCCAGCAGCGGTTCCGGGAGTCAGCTGGATACGCAGTATTTT.